Listed here are 20 T cell receptor beta chains from one sample, sequenced in a study of OX40 agonist ivuxolimab in advanced cancers. Here immunoSEQ multiplex PCR was the method, and the copy in TCRdb shows in-frame clones only, minus some. The table includes roughly 28,000 clones, around 85% detected once. The material was CD4+ or CD8+ T cells sorted from blood, obtained in a trial of the OX40 agonist ivuxolimab. The receptors originated from an adult with an advanced solid tumor such as melanoma, head and neck, liver or kidney cancer.

The chain is built from TRBV4-1 and TRBJ2-5, with TRBD2 matching over 7 bases. The CDR3 loop spans 14 amino acids. Germline values: CDR1 MGHRA, CDR2 YSYEKL. V trimming: 1 base; J trimming: 3 bases; junction bases outside the gene matches: 2. CDR3 coding DNA: TGCGCCAGCAGCCAAGGACTAGCAGAAGAGACCCAGTACTTC. Protein: CASSQGLAEETQYF.

The genes are TRBV29-1 and TRBJ1-2; 11 nucleotides align to TRBD1. The CDR3 length is 13 residues. CDR1 and CDR2 from the germline V gene are SQVTM and ANQGSEA. Trimming removed 2 bases from V and 8 bases from J; junction bases left unmatched: 4. CDR3 in DNA: TGCAGCGTTGAAAGGGGGGACAGGGGGGGCTACACCTTC. The encoded protein is CSVERGDRGGYTF.

The chain carries TRBV4-1 and TRBJ1-3; D gene unclear. Germline V gives CDR1 MGHRA, CDR2 YSYEKL. Between the trimmed V and J ends, which lost 1 base and 0 bases, there was a span of 13 bases. The length of the CDR3 is 17 residues. The CDR3 here is CASSQGSQTSSGNTIYF. The DNA of the CDR3 is TGCGCCAGCAGCCAAGGGTCACAGACCAGCTCTGGAAACACCATATATTTT.

This clone is labeled as medium-sized. This chain links TRBV7-9 with TRBJ2-2, with 8 bases identical to TRBD1. The J segment lost 6 bases and the V segment lost 1 base, leaving 7 bases of the junction unmatched. Germline CDR1 and CDR2: SEHNR and FQNEAQ (reference sequence). This CDR3 region has 16 residues. This CDR3 reads CASSLGDRGISGELFF. The CDR3 nucleotides read TGTGCCAGCAGCTTAGGCGACAGGGGAATTTCCGGGGAGCTGTTTTTT.

This clone appeared a single time. This chain connects TRBV29-1 to TRBJ1-5; no definite D call. With 3 bases removed from V and 3 bases from J, the gap between germline ends came to 9 bases. Germline CDR1 is SQVTM and CDR2 is ANQGSEA. CDR3 length: 13 residues. The CDR3: CSVETGYNQPQHF. DNA for the CDR3: TGCAGCGTTGAGACGGGATACAATCAGCCCCAGCATTTT.

This rearrangement joins TRBV9 to TRBJ2-7, with a possible D match to TRBD1 (6 bases). Germline CDR1 SGDLS, CDR2 YYNGEE. The CDR3 runs 14 residues. The germline V and J ends were trimmed by 0 bases and 0 bases, with 7 bases remaining between them. The DNA for the CDR3 is TGTGCCAGCAGCGTAGGGACAGCCTCCTACGAGCAGTACTTC. Its protein is CASSVGTASYEQYF.

This clone has just a few counts. The genes are TRBV15 and TRBJ2-7; 9 bases match TRBD1. J lost 9 bases, V lost 3 bases, and 12 bases had no gene match. Germline CDR1 LNHNV, CDR2 YYDKDF (reference sequence). The CDR3 length is 15 residues. DNA of the CDR3: TGTGCCACCAGCAGGTTTCGGGACAGGGACCAAGTGCAGTACTTC. Amino acids: CATSRFRDRDQVQYF.

The chain carries TRBV11-2 and TRBJ1-2; no definite D call. Germline V gene data show CDR1 as SGHAT and CDR2 as FQNNGV. The CDR3 runs 12 residues. The ends were cut back, 1 base at V and 3 bases at J, with 3 bases in the middle. CDR3 region: CASSLGHYGYTF. CDR3 bases: TGTGCCAGCAGCTTAGGTCACTATGGCTACACCTTC.

J is TRBJ2-1 and V is TRBV9, with D hard to call. Trimming pared 2 bases from V and 6 bases from J, leaving 6 bases between. Per the germline V gene, CDR1 is SGDLS and CDR2 is YYNGEE. The CDR3 is 12 amino acids. The CDR3 sequence is CASSVLGNEQFF. CDR3 in DNA: TGTGCCAGCAGCGTCCTCGGCAATGAGCAGTTCTTC.

V usage is TRBV5-1 and J usage is TRBJ2-5; 10 nucleotides match TRBD2. The CDR3 contains 15 residues. With 5 bases clipped from V and 4 bases from J, the junction kept 8 bases outside the gene matches. Germline CDR1 and CDR2: SGHRS and YFSETQ. Here the CDR3 reads CASSFTSGIIETQYF. The CDR3 DNA reads as TGCGCCAGCAGTTTCACTAGCGGGATTATAGAGACCCAGTACTTC.

Only one count was recorded for this clone. V gene TRBV11-3 combines with J gene TRBJ2-7; D is unresolved. Trimming stripped 5 bases from V and 5 bases from J, with 7 bases between. The germline CDR1 and CDR2 sequences are SGHNT and YENEEA. The length of the CDR3 is 11 residues. As DNA, the CDR3 is TGTGCCAGCAGCCAGCTTAACGAGCAGTACTTC. It yields the protein CASSQLNEQYF. The whole variable domain, remainder taken from reference TRBV11-3 and TRBJ2-7, is EAGVVQSPRYKIIEKKQPVAFWCNPISGHNTLYWYLQNLGQGPELLIRYENEEAVDDSQLPKDRFSAERLKGVDSTLKIQPAELGDSAVYLCASSQLNEQYFGPGTRLTVT.

This chain joins TRBV5-5 and TRBJ2-5, with 7 bases matching TRBD2. The last part of the DNA fits TRBJ2-7 better; the J call may be wrong. Germline CDR1 is SGHKS and CDR2 is YYEKEE (reference sequence). The length of the CDR3 is 14 residues. CDR3 sequence: CASSLAGPSHEQYF. CDR3 nucleotide sequence: TGTGCCAGCAGCTTAGCGGGACCCAGCCACGAGCAGTACTTC.

In this sample, this clone turned up once. The sample has other DNA sequences that encode this CDR3 too. The V and J genes are TRBV6-5 and TRBJ2-7, with 9 bases aligning to TRBD1. The germline V gene encodes CDR1 MNHEY and CDR2 SVGAGI. The ends lost 5 bases at V and 6 bases at J; junction bases unmatched: 8. The CDR3 spans 14 residues. The CDR3 nucleotides read TGTGCCAGCAGTGACCGGGACAGGGCGGTCGAGCAGTACTTC. It yields the protein CASSDRDRAVEQYF.

This rearrangement joins TRBV27 to TRBJ2-1; no reliable D call. The V end lost 0 bases, the J end lost 2 bases, and 5 bases lay between the germline ends. Germline V gene sequence: CDR1 MNHEY, CDR2 SMNVEV (reference sequence). This CDR3 comprises 14 residues. CDR3 sequence reads: CASSLSGPYNEQFF. In DNA, the CDR3 is TGTGCCAGCAGTTTATCGGGTCCCTACAATGAGCAGTTCTTC.

This clone was seen a handful of times. V gene TRBV7-9 combines with J gene TRBJ1-4; the D is unclear. V lost 1 base and J lost 8, with 8 bases in between. This CDR3 region has 13 residues. CDR1 is SEHNR, CDR2 FQNEAQ, per germline (reference sequence). This CDR3 reads CASSLGGFEKLFF. Written as DNA, the CDR3 is TGTGCCAGCAGCTTAGGGGGTTTCGAAAAACTGTTTTTT.

This clone was detected once. This chain joins TRBV7-2 and TRBJ2-7; no clear D gene. This CDR3 region has 14 residues. The V and J ends lost 5 bases and 3 bases respectively, with 14 bases between them. CDR1 and CDR2 (germline): SGHTA, FQGNSA. CDR3 loop: CASSPRWHFYEQYF. CDR3 nucleotides: TGTGCCAGCAGCCCTCGCTGGCACTTCTACGAGCAGTACTTC. The variable domain in full, with the rest retrieved from reference TRBV7-2 and TRBJ2-7, is GAGVSQSPSNKVTEKGKDVELRCDPISGHTALYWYRQSLGQGLEFLIYFQGNSAPDKSGLPSDRFSAERTGGSVSTLTIQRTQQEDSAVYLCASSPRWHFYEQYFGPGTRLTVT.

The V gene is TRBV7-9, the J gene TRBJ2-5, with 9 nucleotides matching TRBD1. Germline V lookup: CDR1 SEHNR, CDR2 FQNEAQ (reference sequence). The CDR3 sequence is 14 residues long. V lost 4 bases and J lost 1; bases outside the gene matches: 1. The CDR3 reads CASSSTGGQETQYF. CDR3 DNA: TGTGCCAGCAGCTCGACAGGGGGCCAAGAGACCCAGTACTTC.

This chain connects TRBV4-1 to TRBJ2-1; 10 positions agree with TRBD2. Germline trimming cut 1 base from V and 0 bases from J; bases unmatched to any gene: 3. The germline V gene has CDR1 MGHRA and CDR2 YSYEKL. The CDR3 runs 17 residues. The CDR3 DNA reads as TGCGCCAGCAGCCAAGGAGCGGGAGGGGGCTCCTACAATGAGCAGTTCTTC. This gives the protein CASSQGAGGGSYNEQFF.

This clone was found once. This sequence joins TRBV27 and TRBJ2-5, with 8 bases aligning to TRBD2. The length of the CDR3 is 16 residues. Per the germline V gene, CDR1 is MNHEY and CDR2 is SMNVEV (reference sequence). V gave up 6 bases and J gave up 1 base; unmatched junction bases: 10. DNA for the CDR3: TGTGCCAGCAGCAAAACTAGCGGAGTCCTCCAAGAGACCCAGTACTTC. It translates to CASSKTSGVLQETQYF.

This clone turned up a few times. V is TRBV15 and J is TRBJ2-1, with D unclear. V was cut by 1 base and J by 8 bases, with 9 bases left in between. The germline V gene has CDR1 LNHNV and CDR2 YYDKDF (reference sequence). The CDR3 consists of 13 residues. This chain's CDR3 is CATSRVGWDEQFF. CDR3 DNA sequence: TGTGCCACCAGCAGAGTCGGGTGGGATGAGCAGTTCTTC.